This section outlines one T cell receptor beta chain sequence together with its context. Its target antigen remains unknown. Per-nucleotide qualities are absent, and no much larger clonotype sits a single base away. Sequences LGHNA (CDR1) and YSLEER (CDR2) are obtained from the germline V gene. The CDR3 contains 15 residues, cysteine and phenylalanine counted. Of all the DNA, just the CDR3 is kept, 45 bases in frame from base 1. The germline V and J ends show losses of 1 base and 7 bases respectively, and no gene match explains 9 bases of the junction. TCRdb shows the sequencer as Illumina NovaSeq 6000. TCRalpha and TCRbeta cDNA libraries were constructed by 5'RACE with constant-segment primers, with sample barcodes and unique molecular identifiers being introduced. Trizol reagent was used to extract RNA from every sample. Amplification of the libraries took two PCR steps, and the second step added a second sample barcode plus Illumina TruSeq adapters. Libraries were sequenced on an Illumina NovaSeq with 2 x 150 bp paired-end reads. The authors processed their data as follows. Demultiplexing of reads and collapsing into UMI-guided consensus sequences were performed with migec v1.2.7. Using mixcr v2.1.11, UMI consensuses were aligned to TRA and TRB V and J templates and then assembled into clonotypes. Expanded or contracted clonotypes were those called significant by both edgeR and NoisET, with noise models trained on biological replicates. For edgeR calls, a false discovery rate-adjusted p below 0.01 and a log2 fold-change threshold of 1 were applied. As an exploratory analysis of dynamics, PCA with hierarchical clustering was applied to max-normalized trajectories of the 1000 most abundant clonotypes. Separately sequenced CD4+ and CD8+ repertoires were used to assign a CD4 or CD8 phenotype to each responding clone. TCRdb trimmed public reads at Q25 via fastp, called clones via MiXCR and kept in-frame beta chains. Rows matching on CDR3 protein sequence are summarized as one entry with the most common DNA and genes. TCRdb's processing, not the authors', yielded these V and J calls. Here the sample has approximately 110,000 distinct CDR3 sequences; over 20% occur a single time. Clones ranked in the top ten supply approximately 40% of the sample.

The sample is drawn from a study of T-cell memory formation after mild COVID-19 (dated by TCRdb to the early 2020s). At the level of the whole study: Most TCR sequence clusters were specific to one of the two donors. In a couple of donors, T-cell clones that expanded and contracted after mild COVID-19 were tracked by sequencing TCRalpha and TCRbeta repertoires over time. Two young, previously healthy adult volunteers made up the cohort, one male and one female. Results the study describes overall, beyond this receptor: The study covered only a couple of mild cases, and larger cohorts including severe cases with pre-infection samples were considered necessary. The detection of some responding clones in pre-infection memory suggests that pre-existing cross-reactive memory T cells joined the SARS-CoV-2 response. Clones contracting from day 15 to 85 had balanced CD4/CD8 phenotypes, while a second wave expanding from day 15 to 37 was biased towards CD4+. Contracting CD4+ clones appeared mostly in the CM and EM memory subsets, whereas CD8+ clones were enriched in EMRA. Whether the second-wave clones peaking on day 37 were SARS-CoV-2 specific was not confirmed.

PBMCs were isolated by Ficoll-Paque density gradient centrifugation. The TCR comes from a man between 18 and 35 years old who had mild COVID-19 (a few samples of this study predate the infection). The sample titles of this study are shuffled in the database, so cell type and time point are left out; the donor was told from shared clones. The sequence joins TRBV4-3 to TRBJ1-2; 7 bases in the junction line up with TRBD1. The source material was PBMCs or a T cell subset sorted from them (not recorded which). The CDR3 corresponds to CASSQAWQGDVGYTF. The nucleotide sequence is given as TGCGCCAGCAGCCAAGCATGGCAGGGGGATGTTGGCTACACCTTC.